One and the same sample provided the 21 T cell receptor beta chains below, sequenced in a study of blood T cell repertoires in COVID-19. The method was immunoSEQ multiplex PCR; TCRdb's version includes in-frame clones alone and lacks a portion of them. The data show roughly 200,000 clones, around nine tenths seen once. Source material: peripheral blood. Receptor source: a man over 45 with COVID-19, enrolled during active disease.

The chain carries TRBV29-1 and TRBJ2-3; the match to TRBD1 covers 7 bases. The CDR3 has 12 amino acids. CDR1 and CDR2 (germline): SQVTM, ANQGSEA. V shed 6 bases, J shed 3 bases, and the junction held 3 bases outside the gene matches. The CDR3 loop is CSVARGTDTQYF. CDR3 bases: TGCAGCGTCGCCAGGGGGACAGATACGCAGTATTTT.

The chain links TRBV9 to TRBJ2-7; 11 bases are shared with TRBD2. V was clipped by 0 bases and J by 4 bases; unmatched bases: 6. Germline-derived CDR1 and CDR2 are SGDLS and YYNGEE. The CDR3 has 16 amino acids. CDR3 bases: TGTGCCAGCAGCGTAGAACCCCTAGCGGGGGGATACGAGCAGTACTTC. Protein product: CASSVEPLAGGYEQYF.

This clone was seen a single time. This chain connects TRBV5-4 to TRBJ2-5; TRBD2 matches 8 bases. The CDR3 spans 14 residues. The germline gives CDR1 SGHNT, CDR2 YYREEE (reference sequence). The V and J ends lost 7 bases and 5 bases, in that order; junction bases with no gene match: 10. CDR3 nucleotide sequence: TGTGCCAGCTACCGGGGGGGGGCACGGGAGACCCAGTACTTC. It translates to CASYRGGARETQYF. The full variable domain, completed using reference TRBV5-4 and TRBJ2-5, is ETGVTQSPTHLIKTRGQQVTLRCSSQSGHNTVSWYQQALGQGPQFIFQYYREEENGRGNFPPRFSGLQFPNYSSELNVNALELDDSALYLCASYRGGARETQYFGPGTRLLVL.

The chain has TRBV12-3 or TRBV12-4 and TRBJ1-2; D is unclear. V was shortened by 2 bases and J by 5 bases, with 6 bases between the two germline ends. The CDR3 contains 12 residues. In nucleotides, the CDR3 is TGTGCCAGCAGTTTAATGAGTTATGGCTACACCTTC. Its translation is CASSLMSYGYTF.

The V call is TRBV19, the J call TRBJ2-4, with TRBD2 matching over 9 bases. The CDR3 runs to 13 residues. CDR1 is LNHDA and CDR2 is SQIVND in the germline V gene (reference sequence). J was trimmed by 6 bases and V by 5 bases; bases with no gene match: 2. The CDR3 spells CASSQGLANIQYF. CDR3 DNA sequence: TGTGCCAGTAGTCAGGGACTAGCAAACATTCAGTACTTC.

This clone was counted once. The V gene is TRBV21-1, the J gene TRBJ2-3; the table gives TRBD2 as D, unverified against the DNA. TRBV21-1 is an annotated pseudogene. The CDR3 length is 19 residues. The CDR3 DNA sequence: TGTGCCAGCAGCAAAGCGCTCGGACTAGCGGGAGAATGGTCAGATACGCAGTATTTT. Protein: CASSKALGLAGEWSDTQYF.

The CDR3 sequence is CASSGLVPGQGTYGYTF. CDR3 nucleotides: TGTGCCAGCAGCGGCCTAGTACCGGGACAGGGAACTTATGGCTACACCTTC. The chain joins TRBV5-6 to TRBJ1-2; TRBD1 agrees at 9 bases. Germline CDR1 is SGHDT and CDR2 is YYEEEE. This CDR3 has 17 residues. J gave up 5 bases and V 4 bases, and 15 bases lay outside the gene matches.

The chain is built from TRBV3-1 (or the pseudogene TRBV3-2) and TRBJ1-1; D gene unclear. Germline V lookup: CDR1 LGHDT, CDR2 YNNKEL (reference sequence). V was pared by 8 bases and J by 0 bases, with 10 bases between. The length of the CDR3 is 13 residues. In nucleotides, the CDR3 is TGTGCCAGCGGCGACACCGTGAACACTGAAGCTTTCTTT. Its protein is CASGDTVNTEAFF.

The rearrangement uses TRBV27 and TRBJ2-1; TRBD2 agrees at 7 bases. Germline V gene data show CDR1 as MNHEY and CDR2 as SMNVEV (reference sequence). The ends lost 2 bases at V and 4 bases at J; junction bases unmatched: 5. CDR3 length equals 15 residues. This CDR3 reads CASSLLREVYNEQFF. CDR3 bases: TGTGCCAGCAGTTTACTTCGGGAGGTATACAATGAGCAGTTCTTC.

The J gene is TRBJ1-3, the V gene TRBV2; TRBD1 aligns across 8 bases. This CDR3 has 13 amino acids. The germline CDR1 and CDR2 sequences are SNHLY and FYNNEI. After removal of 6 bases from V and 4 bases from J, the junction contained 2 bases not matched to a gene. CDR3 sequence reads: CASRTGAGNTIYF. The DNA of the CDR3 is TGTGCCAGCAGGACAGGGGCAGGAAACACCATATATTTT.

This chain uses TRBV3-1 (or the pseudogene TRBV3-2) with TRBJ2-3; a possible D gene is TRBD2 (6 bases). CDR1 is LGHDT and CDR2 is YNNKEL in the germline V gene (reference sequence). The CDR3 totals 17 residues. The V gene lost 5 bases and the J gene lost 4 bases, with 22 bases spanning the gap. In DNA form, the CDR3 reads TGTGCCAGCAGCGGACACTTCGGAGGGCGGAGCTCAGATACGCAGTATTTT. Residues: CASSGHFGGRSSDTQYF.

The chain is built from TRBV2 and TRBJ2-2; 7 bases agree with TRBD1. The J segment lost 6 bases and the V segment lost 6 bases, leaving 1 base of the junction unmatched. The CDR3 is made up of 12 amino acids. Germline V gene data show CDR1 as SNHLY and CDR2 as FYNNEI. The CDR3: CASRGQAGELFF. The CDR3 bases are TGTGCCAGCAGAGGACAGGCCGGGGAGCTGTTTTTT.

CDR3 residues: CASSQKTAIRELFF. CDR3 nucleotide sequence: TGCGCCAGCAGCCAAAAGACAGCCATCAGGGAGCTGTTTTTT. V is TRBV4-3 and J is TRBJ2-2; D perhaps matches TRBD1 (5 bases). The V and J ends lost 2 bases and 9 bases respectively, with 13 bases between them. Germline lookup yields CDR1 LGHNA and CDR2 YSLEER. CDR3 size: 14 residues.

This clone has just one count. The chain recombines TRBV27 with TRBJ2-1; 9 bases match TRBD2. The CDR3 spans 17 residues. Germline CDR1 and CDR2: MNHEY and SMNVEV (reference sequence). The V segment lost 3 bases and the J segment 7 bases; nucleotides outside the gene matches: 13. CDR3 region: CASSLAGGGRAGNEQFF. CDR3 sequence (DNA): TGTGCCAGCAGTTTGGCCGGGGGCGGGAGGGCCGGGAATGAGCAGTTCTTC.

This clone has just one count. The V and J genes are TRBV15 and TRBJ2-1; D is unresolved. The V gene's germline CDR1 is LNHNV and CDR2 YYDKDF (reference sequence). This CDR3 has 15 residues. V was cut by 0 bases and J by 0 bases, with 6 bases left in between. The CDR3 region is CATSRDPSSYNEQFF. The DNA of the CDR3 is TGTGCCACCAGCAGAGACCCTAGCTCCTACAATGAGCAGTTCTTC.

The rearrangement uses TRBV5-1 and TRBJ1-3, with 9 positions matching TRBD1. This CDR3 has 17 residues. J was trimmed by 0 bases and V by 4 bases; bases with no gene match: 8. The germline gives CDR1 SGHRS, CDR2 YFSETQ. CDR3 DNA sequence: TGCGCCAGCAGCCAAGGGACAGGGTCAGTCTCTGGAAACACCATATATTTT. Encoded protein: CASSQGTGSVSGNTIYF.

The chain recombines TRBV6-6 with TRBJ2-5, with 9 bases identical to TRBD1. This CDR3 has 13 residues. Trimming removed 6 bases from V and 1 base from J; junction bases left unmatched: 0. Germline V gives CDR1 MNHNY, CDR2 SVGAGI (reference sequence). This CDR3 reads CASRDRGQETQYF. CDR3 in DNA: TGTGCCAGCAGGGACAGGGGCCAAGAGACCCAGTACTTC.

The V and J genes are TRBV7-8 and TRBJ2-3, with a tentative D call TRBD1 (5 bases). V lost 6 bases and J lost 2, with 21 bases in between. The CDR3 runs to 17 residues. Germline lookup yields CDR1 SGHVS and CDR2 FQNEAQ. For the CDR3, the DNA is TGTGCCAGCAGTCCCCTGACAGCATCCCTGACCACAGATACGCAGTATTTT. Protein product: CASSPLTASLTTDTQYF.

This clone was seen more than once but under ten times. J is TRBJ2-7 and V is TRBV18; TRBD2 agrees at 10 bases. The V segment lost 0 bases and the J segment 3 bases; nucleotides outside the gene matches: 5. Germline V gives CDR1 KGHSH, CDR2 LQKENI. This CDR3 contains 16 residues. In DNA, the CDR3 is TGTGCCAGCTCACCACCTCTAGCGGGGGATTACTACGAGCAGTACTTC. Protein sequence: CASSPPLAGDYYEQYF.

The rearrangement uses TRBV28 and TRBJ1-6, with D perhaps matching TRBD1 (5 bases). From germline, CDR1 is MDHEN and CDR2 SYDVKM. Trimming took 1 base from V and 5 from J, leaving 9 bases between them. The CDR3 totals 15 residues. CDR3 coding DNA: TGTGCCAGCAGTTTATCCAGGGCTCATAATTCACCCCTCCACTTT. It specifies CASSLSRAHNSPLHF.

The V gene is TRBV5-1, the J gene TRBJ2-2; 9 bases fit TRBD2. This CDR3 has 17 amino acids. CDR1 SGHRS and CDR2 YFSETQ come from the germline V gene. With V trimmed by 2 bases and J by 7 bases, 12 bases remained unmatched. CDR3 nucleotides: TGCGCCAGCAGCTTCCGGGTAGCGGGGGCACAAAGCGGGGAGCTGTTTTTT. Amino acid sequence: CASSFRVAGAQSGELFF.